This T cell receptor (beta chain) was obtained from a study of regulatory dendritic cells for organ transplantation. In the case of this clone: The antigen remains unidentified.

From germline, CDR1 is SGHNT and CDR2 YYREEE (reference sequence). V lost 3 bases and J 0 bases, leaving 10 bases between the germline ends. The CDR3 loop spans 14 amino acids. Sorted subsets were CFSE-labeled and cultured less than 6 days with allogeneic dendritic cells. Sequencing used immunoSEQ multiplex PCR; TCRdb keeps in-frame clones, though not all of them. The table records approximately 11,000 clones, roughly 86% of them present only once. The receptor was isolated from a human donor in good health. Material: naive CD8+ T cells from blood cultured with dendritic cells. Described subset: CD45RA+ naive T cells. V gene TRBV5-4 combines with J gene TRBJ2-7; D is unresolved. CDR3 residues: CASSSRGGSYEQYF. Written as DNA, the CDR3 is TGTGCCAGCAGCTCCCGCGGCGGCTCCTACGAGCAGTACTTC.